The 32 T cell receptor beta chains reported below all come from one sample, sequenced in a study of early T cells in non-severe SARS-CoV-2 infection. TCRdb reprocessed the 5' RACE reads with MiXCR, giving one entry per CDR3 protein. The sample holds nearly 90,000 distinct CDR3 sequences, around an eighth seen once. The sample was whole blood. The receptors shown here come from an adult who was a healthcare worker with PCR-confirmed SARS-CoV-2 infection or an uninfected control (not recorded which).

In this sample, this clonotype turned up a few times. The CDR3 loop reads CASSHAGVFPNYGYTF. CDR3 nucleotides: TGTGCCAGCAGCCATGCTGGGGTCTTTCCTAACTATGGCTACACCTTC. The gene calls are TRBV7-9 and TRBJ1-2; D not resolved. Trimming took 5 bases from V and 0 from J, leaving 16 bases between them. CDR1 SEHNR and CDR2 FQNEAQ come from the germline V gene (reference sequence). This CDR3 is 16 amino acids long.

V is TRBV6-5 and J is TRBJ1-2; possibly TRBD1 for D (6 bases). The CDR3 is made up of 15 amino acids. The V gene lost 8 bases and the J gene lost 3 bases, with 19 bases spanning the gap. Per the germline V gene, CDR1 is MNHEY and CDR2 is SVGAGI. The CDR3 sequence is CASSIRGGFDYGYTF. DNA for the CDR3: TGTGCCAGCTCAATTCGAGGGGGATTCGACTATGGCTACACCTTC.

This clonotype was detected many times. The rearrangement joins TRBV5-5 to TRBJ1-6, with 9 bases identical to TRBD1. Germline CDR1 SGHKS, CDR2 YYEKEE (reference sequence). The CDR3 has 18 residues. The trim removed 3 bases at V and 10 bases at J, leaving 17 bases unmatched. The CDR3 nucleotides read TGTGCCAGCAGCTCAAACCCCCGGCCGGGACAGGGAAGCTCACCCCTCCACTTT. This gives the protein CASSSNPRPGQGSSPLHF.

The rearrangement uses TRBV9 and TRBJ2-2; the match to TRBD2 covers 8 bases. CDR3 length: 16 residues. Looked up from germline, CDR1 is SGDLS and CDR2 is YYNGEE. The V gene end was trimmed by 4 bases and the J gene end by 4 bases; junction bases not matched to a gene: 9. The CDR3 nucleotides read TGTGCCAGCAGCCCACATAGCGGGAAGCGCACCGGGGAGCTGTTTTTT. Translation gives CASSPHSGKRTGELFF.

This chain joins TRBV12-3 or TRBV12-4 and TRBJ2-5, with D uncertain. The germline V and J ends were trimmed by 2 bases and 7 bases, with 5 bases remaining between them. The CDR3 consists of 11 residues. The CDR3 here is CASSLSGTQYF. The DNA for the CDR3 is TGTGCCAGCAGTTTATCCGGGACCCAGTACTTC.

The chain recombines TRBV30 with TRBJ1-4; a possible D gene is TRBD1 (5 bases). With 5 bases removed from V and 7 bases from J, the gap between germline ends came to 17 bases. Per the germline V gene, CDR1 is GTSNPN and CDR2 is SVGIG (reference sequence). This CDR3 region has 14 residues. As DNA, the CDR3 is TGTGCCTGGTACAGGCCAACTAACGGTGAAAAACTGTTTTTT. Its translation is CAWYRPTNGEKLFF.

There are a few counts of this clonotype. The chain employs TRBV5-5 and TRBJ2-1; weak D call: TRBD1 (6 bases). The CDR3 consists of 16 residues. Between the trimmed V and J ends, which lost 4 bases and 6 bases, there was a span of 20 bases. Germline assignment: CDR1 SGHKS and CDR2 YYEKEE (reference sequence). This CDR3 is CASSPQGEGALNEQFF. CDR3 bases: TGTGCCAGCAGCCCACAGGGTGAGGGAGCCCTCAATGAGCAGTTCTTC.

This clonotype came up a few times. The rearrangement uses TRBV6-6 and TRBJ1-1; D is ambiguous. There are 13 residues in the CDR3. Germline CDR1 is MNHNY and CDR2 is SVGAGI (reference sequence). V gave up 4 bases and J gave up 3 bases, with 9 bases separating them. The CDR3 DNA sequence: TGTGCCAGCAGTTCCCCGGGTGACACTGAAGCTTTCTTT. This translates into CASSSPGDTEAFF.

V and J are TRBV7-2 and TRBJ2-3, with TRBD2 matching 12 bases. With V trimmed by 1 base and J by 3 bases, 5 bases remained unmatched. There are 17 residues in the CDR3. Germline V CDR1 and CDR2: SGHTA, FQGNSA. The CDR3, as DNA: TGTGCCAGCAGCTTAGACTTGACTAGCGGGAGTACAGATACGCAGTATTTT. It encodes CASSLDLTSGSTDTQYF.

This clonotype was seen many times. In DNA, the CDR3 is TGCAGCGTTGAAAGGGGTGTAGAGACCCAGTACTTC. Translated: CSVERGVETQYF. The V call is TRBV29-1, the J call TRBJ2-5, with TRBD1 as a possible D gene (5 bases). CDR1 and CDR2 (germline): SQVTM, ANQGSEA. V was shortened by 2 bases and J by 4 bases, with 8 bases between the two germline ends. The CDR3 is 12 residues long.

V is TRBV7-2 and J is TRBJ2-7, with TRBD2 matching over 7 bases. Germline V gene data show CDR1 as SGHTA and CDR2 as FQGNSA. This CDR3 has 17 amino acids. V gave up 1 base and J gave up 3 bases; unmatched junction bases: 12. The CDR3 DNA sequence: TGTGCCAGCAGCTTAGGTTCTTTGCTCGGGAGGAGCTACGAGCAGTACTTC. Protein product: CASSLGSLLGRSYEQYF.

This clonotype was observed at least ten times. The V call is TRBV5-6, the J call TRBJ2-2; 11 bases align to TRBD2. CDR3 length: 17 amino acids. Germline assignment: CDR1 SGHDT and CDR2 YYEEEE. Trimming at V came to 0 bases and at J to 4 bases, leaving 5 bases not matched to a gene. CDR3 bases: TGTGCCAGCAGCTTGGGTAGCGGGAGGGTCCGCACCGGGGAGCTGTTTTTT. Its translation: CASSLGSGRVRTGELFF.

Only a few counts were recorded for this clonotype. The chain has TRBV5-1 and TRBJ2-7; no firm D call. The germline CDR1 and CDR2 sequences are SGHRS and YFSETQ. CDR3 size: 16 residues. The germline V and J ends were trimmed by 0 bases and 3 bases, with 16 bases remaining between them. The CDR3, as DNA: TGCGCCAGCAGCTTGGGCCCGCGTAGGGTGGGCTACGAGCAGTACTTC. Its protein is CASSLGPRRVGYEQYF.

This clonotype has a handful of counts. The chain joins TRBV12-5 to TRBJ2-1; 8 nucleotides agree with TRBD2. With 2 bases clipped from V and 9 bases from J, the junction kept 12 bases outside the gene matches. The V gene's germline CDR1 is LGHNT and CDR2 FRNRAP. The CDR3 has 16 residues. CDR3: CASGLPAERERGEQFF. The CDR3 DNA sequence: TGTGCTAGTGGTTTGCCCGCGGAGCGGGAGAGGGGTGAGCAGTTCTTC. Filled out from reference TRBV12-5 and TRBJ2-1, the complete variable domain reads DARVTQTPRHKVTEMGQEVTMRCQPILGHNTVFWYRQTMMQGLELLAYFRNRAPLDDSGMPKDRFSAEMPDATLATLKIQPSEPRDSAVYFCASGLPAERERGEQFFGPGTRLTVL.

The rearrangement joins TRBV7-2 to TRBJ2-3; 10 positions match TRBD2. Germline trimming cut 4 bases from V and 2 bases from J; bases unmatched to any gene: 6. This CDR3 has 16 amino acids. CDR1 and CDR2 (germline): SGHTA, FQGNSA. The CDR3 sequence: CASSSTGTSATDTQYF. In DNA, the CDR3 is TGTGCCAGCAGCTCTACCGGGACTAGCGCCACAGATACGCAGTATTTT.

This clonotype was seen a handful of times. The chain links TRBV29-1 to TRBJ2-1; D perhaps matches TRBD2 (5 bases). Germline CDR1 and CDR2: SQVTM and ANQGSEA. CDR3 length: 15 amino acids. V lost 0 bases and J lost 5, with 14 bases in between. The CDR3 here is CSVEDSTRTHNEQFF. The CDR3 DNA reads TGCAGCGTTGAAGATAGTACTAGAACCCACAATGAGCAGTTCTTC.

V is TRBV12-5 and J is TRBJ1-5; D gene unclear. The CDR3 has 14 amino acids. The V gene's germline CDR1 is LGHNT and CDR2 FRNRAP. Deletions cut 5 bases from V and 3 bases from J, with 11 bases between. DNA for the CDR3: TGTGCTAGTGGTACCGACGGTCCCAATCAGCCCCAGCATTTT. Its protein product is CASGTDGPNQPQHF. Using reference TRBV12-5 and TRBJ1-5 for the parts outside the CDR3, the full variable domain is DARVTQTPRHKVTEMGQEVTMRCQPILGHNTVFWYRQTMMQGLELLAYFRNRAPLDDSGMPKDRFSAEMPDATLATLKIQPSEPRDSAVYFCASGTDGPNQPQHFGDGTRLSIL.

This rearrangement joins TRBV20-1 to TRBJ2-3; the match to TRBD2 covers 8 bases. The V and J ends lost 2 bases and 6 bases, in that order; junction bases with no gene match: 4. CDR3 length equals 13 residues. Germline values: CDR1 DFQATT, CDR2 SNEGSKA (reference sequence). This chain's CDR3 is CSARSSGTDTQYF. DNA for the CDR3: TGCAGTGCTAGAAGTAGCGGGACGGATACGCAGTATTTT.

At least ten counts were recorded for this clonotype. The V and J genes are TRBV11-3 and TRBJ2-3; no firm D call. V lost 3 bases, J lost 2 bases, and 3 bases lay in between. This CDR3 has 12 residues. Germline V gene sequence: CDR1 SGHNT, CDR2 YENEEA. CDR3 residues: CASSFHTDTQYF. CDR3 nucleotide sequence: TGTGCCAGCAGCTTCCACACAGATACGCAGTATTTT.

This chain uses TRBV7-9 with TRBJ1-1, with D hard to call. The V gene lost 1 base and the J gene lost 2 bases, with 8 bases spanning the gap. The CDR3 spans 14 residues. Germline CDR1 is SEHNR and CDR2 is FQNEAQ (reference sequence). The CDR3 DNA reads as TGTGCCAGCAGCTTAGTGTCGGTCAACACTGAAGCTTTCTTT. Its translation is CASSLVSVNTEAFF.

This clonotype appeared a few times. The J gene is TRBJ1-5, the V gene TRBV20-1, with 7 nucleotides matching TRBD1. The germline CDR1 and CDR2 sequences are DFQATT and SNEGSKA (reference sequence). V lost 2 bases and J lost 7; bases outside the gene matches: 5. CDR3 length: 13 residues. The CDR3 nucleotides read TGCAGTGCTAGAAAACAGGGGTCCCAGCCCCAGCATTTT. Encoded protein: CSARKQGSQPQHF.

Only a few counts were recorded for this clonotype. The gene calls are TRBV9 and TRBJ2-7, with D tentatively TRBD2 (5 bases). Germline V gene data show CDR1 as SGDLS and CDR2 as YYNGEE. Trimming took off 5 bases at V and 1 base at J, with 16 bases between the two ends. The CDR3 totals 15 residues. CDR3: CASSGGAGPSYEQYF. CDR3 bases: TGTGCCAGCAGTGGAGGTGCGGGCCCTTCCTACGAGCAGTACTTC.

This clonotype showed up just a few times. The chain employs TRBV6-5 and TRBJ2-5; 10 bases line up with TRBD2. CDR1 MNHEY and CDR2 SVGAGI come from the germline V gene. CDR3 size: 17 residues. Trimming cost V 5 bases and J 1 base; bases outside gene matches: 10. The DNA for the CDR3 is TGTGCCAGCAGTAAAACCGGGACTAGCGTTTTCCAAGAGACCCAGTACTTC. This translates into CASSKTGTSVFQETQYF.

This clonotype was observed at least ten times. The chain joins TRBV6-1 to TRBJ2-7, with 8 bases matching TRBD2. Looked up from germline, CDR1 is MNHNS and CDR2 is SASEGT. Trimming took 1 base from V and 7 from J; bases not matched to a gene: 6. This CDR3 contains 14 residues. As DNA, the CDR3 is TGTGCCAGCAGTGAAGTCGGGAGGGCGGGGGAGCAGTACTTC. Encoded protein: CASSEVGRAGEQYF.

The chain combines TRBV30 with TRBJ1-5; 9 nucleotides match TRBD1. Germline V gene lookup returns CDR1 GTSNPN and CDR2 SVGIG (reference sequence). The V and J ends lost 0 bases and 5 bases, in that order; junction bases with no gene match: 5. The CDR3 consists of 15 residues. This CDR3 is CAWSVTGQGHQPQHF. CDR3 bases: TGTGCCTGGAGTGTCACGGGACAGGGTCATCAGCCCCAGCATTTT.

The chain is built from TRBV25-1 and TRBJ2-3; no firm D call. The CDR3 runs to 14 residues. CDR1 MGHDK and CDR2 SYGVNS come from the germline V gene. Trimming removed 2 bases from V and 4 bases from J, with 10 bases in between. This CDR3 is CASSEGQLADTQYF. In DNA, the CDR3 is TGTGCCAGCAGTGAAGGGCAGTTGGCAGATACGCAGTATTTT.

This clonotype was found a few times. As DNA, the CDR3 is TGTGCCAGCAGTTTAGCGGACAGGGTTTCCGAGCAGTACTTC. The encoded protein is CASSLADRVSEQYF. The chain has TRBV28 and TRBJ2-7; the match to TRBD1 covers 8 bases. The CDR3 runs to 14 residues. Looked up from germline, CDR1 is MDHEN and CDR2 is SYDVKM. J lost 6 bases, V lost 2 bases, and 6 bases had no gene match.

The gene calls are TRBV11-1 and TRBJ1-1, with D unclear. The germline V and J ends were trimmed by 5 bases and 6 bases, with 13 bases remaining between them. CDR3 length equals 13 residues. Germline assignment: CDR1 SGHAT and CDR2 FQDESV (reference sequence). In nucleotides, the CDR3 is TGTGCCAGCAGCCCCAGGCGTTTGTCTGAAGCTTTCTTT. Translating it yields CASSPRRLSEAFF.

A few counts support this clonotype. The CDR3 is CASRTRVGETQYF. For the CDR3, the DNA is TGTGCCAGCAGGACCAGGGTCGGGGAGACCCAGTACTTC. The chain links TRBV7-9 to TRBJ2-5; maybe TRBD1 (5 bases). The CDR3 has 13 amino acids. Looked up from germline, CDR1 is SEHNR and CDR2 is FQNEAQ (reference sequence). V dropped 6 bases and J dropped 5 bases, with 13 bases sitting between them.

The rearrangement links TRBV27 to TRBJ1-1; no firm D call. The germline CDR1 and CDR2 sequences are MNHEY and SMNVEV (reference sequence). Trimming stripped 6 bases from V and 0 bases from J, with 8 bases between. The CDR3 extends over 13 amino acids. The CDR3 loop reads CASSLHLNTEAFF. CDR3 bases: TGTGCCAGCAGCCTTCACTTGAACACTGAAGCTTTCTTT.

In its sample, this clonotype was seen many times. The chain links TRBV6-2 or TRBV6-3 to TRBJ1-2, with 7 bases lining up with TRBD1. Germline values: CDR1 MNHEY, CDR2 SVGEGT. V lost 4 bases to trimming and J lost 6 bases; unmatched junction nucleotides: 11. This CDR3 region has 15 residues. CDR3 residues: CASSLDRAGSDGYTF. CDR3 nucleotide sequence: TGTGCCAGCAGTTTAGACAGGGCTGGTTCGGATGGCTACACCTTC.

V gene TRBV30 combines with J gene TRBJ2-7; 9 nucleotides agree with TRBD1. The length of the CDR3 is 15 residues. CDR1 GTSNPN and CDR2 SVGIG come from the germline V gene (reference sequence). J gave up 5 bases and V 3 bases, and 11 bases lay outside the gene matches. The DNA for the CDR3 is TGTGCCTGGAGACTAGGGACAGGGAGGAGAAACGAGCAGTACTTC. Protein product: CAWRLGTGRRNEQYF.